The next 25 T cell receptor beta chains were all read from a single sample in a study of blood T cell repertoires in COVID-19. The table came from immunoSEQ multiplex PCR; TCRdb's copy has only in-frame clones and leaves some out. The sample includes about 230,000 clones, around nine tenths of them seen just once. The source material was PBMCs or T cells enriched from blood (not recorded which). These receptors were obtained from a woman aged 25 to 45 with acute COVID-19.

This chain uses TRBV3-1 (or the pseudogene TRBV3-2) with TRBJ2-3; 10 bases match TRBD2. CDR1 is LGHDT and CDR2 is YNNKEL in the germline V gene (reference sequence). With 1 base clipped from V and 0 bases from J, the junction kept 4 bases outside the gene matches. This CDR3 region has 17 residues. The CDR3 DNA follows: TGTGCCAGCAGCCAAGGGATTAGCGGGGGGAGCACAGATACGCAGTATTTT. Translated, it gives CASSQGISGGSTDTQYF.

This chain connects TRBV15 to TRBJ2-7; no definite D call. Germline values: CDR1 LNHNV, CDR2 YYDKDF (reference sequence). The CDR3 length is 14 residues. The V and J ends lost 0 bases and 3 bases respectively, with 9 bases between them. This CDR3 reads CATSREYRIYEQYF. The DNA for the CDR3 is TGTGCCACCAGCAGAGAGTACAGAATCTACGAGCAGTACTTC.

The chain joins TRBV3-1 (or the pseudogene TRBV3-2) to TRBJ1-1; D is perhaps TRBD1 (5 bases). V was clipped by 5 bases and J by 5 bases, with 9 bases between them. This CDR3 has 12 residues. CDR1 is LGHDT, CDR2 YNNKEL, per germline (reference sequence). The CDR3, as DNA: TGTGCCAGCAGCACTGGGGGGACTGAAGCTTTCTTT. Residues: CASSTGGTEAFF.

The genes are TRBV7-2 and TRBJ2-1; maybe TRBD2 (6 bases). The V gene's germline CDR1 is SGHTA and CDR2 FQGNSA. With 5 bases removed from V and 3 bases from J, the gap between germline ends came to 14 bases. The CDR3 has 15 residues. CDR3 bases: TGTGCCAGCAGCCCCCTGAGGGGACTCTACAATGAGCAGTTCTTC. This codes for CASSPLRGLYNEQFF.

The V and J genes are TRBV30 and TRBJ1-1; 9 bases are shared with TRBD1. The CDR3 totals 16 residues. V was clipped by 3 bases and J by 4 bases; unmatched bases: 12. Germline CDR1 GTSNPN, CDR2 SVGIG (reference sequence). The CDR3 spells CAWRSPGQGLITEAFF. DNA for the CDR3: TGTGCCTGGAGGTCTCCGGGACAGGGATTGATCACTGAAGCTTTCTTT.

The chain recombines TRBV11-2 with TRBJ1-2, with D possibly matching TRBD1 (5 bases). Germline values: CDR1 SGHAT, CDR2 FQNNGV. The CDR3 has 15 amino acids. Trimming cost V 0 bases and J 7 bases, with 15 bases left between them. The CDR3 region has the DNA TGTGCCAGCAGCTTAGATCCCACAGGCAGGTCTGGCTACACCTTC. Protein sequence: CASSLDPTGRSGYTF.

This clone turned up a few times. The rearrangement links TRBV28 to TRBJ2-3, with 8 positions matching TRBD2. CDR1 and CDR2 (germline): MDHEN, SYDVKM. Trimming took 7 bases from V and 4 from J; bases not matched to a gene: 7. The CDR3 extends over 14 amino acids. CDR3 sequence reads: CASISGGLSDTQYF. The CDR3 DNA reads as TGTGCCAGCATATCGGGGGGGCTCTCAGATACGCAGTATTTT. The whole variable domain, remainder taken from reference TRBV28 and TRBJ2-3, is DVKVTQSSRYLVKRTGEKVFLECVQDMDHENMFWYRQDPGLGLRLIYFSYDVKMKEKGDIPEGYSVSREKKERFSLILESASTNQTSMYLCASISGGLSDTQYFGPGTRLTVL.

This clone was recorded once. This CDR3 is CASSRPAGFYGYTF. The CDR3 nucleotides read TGTGCCAGCAGCCGACCCGCAGGGTTCTATGGCTACACCTTC. The chain combines TRBV5-6 with TRBJ1-2; the D gene is possibly TRBD1 (5 bases). CDR3 length equals 14 residues. With 4 bases removed from V and 4 bases from J, the gap between germline ends came to 14 bases. Germline V gene sequence: CDR1 SGHDT, CDR2 YYEEEE.

The V gene is TRBV3-1 (or the pseudogene TRBV3-2), the J gene TRBJ1-2; the D gene is possibly TRBD1 (6 bases). CDR1 and CDR2 (germline): LGHDT, YNNKEL (reference sequence). With 4 bases removed from V and 4 bases from J, the gap between germline ends came to 13 bases. The CDR3 is made up of 14 amino acids. CDR3: CASSPTGTPYGYTF. As DNA, the CDR3 is TGTGCCAGCAGCCCCACCGGGACACCCTATGGCTACACCTTC.

This chain connects TRBV28 to TRBJ1-4, with 7 bases matching TRBD1. Germline V lookup: CDR1 MDHEN, CDR2 SYDVKM. CDR3 size: 18 residues. The J segment lost 0 bases and the V segment lost 3 bases, leaving 10 bases of the junction unmatched. Here the CDR3 reads CASSFGRGEPATNEKLFF. The CDR3 DNA reads as TGTGCCAGCAGTTTTGGCAGGGGGGAACCCGCAACTAATGAAAAACTGTTTTTT.

V and J are TRBV28 and TRBJ1-2, with 7 positions matching TRBD1. V dropped 4 bases and J dropped 2; count of bases not matched to a gene: 4. The CDR3 covers 14 residues. CDR1 MDHEN and CDR2 SYDVKM come from the germline V gene. Here the CDR3 reads CASSSLGGNYGYTF. DNA for the CDR3: TGTGCCAGCAGTTCTCTAGGGGGCAACTATGGCTACACCTTC.

The CDR3 region has the DNA TGTGCCAGCAGCACACGACAGGGTTGGCAGTACTTC. Translation: CASSTRQGWQYF. The chain couples TRBV3-1 (or the pseudogene TRBV3-2) to TRBJ2-7, with TRBD1 identical over 7 bases. Losses at the gene ends were 5 bases for V and 9 bases for J; bases not matched to a gene: 7. Looked up from germline, CDR1 is LGHDT and CDR2 is YNNKEL (reference sequence). The CDR3 totals 12 residues.

The chain combines TRBV7-8 with TRBJ2-7; tentative D call: TRBD2 (6 bases). This CDR3 region has 12 residues. In germline, CDR1 is SGHVS, CDR2 FQNEAQ. V gave up 5 bases and J gave up 5 bases, with 10 bases separating them. For the CDR3, the DNA is TGTGCCAGCAGCCGGGAGCGGAACGAGCAGTACTTC. This codes for CASSRERNEQYF. The whole variable domain, remainder taken from reference TRBV7-8 and TRBJ2-7, is GAGVSQSPRYKVAKRGQDVALRCDPISGHVSLFWYQQALGQGPEFLTYFQNEAQLDKSGLPSDRFFAERPEGSVSTLKIQRTQQEDSAVYLCASSRERNEQYFGPGTRLTVT.

The chain links TRBV20-1 to TRBJ1-4; D remains unclear. Between the trimmed V and J ends, which lost 3 bases and 4 bases, there was a span of 9 bases. Germline V gene lookup returns CDR1 DFQATT and CDR2 SNEGSKA (reference sequence). CDR3 length equals 13 residues. The CDR3 sequence is CSASREDNEKLFF. Written as DNA, the CDR3 is TGCAGTGCTAGTAGGGAGGATAATGAAAAACTGTTTTTT.

This rearrangement joins TRBV3-1 (or the pseudogene TRBV3-2) to TRBJ1-5; D is unclear. CDR3 length equals 15 residues. Trimming stripped 1 base from V and 6 bases from J, with 13 bases between. Germline V gives CDR1 LGHDT, CDR2 YNNKEL (reference sequence). CDR3 in amino acids: CASSQGSGSFQPQHF. CDR3 DNA: TGTGCCAGCAGCCAAGGTTCGGGATCGTTTCAGCCCCAGCATTTT.

This chain connects TRBV7-9 to TRBJ1-2; D gene ambiguous. Trimming took off 5 bases at V and 4 bases at J, with 5 bases between the two ends. The CDR3 is 11 residues long. Germline V gene data show CDR1 as SEHNR and CDR2 as FQNEAQ (reference sequence). For the CDR3, the DNA is TGTGCCAGCAGCCGTAGCTATGGCTACACCTTC. Translation gives CASSRSYGYTF.

The rearrangement links TRBV5-8 to TRBJ1-5, with unresolved D. V was pared by 0 bases and J by 4 bases, with 5 bases between. Looked up from germline, CDR1 is SGHTS and CDR2 is YDEGEE. This CDR3 comprises 13 residues. CDR3 sequence reads: CASSLVLNQPQHF. The CDR3 region has the DNA TGTGCCAGCAGCTTGGTTCTTAATCAGCCCCAGCATTTT.

The rearrangement links TRBV6-2 or TRBV6-3 to TRBJ2-7, with D perhaps TRBD2 (5 bases). This CDR3 contains 16 residues. Trimming took 5 bases from V and 2 from J, leaving 19 bases between them. Germline V gives CDR1 MNHEY, CDR2 SVGEGT. This CDR3 reads CASSPLRVESTYEQYF. The CDR3 nucleotides read TGTGCCAGCAGTCCCCTGCGGGTCGAAAGCACCTACGAGCAGTACTTC.

V gene TRBV28 combines with J gene TRBJ2-5, with 8 bases aligning to TRBD2. This CDR3 region has 15 residues. The germline V gene encodes CDR1 MDHEN and CDR2 SYDVKM. V dropped 6 bases and J dropped 5; count of bases not matched to a gene: 11. The CDR3 region is CASSVAGAGEETQYF. The CDR3 coding sequence is TGTGCCAGCAGCGTCGCGGGAGCGGGGGAGGAGACCCAGTACTTC.

V is TRBV29-1 and J is TRBJ1-2; maybe TRBD1 (5 bases). The V and J ends lost 3 bases and 4 bases respectively, with 12 bases between them. This CDR3 has 13 residues. CDR1 and CDR2 (germline): SQVTM, ANQGSEA. The CDR3 DNA sequence: TGCAGCGTTGAGGGGGGAGCCCTCTATGGCTACACCTTC. Amino acid sequence: CSVEGGALYGYTF.

This clone was counted a few times. The chain uses TRBV10-3 and TRBJ1-4, with a tentative D call TRBD1 (5 bases). Germline CDR1 reads ENHRY; CDR2 reads SYGVKD. With 8 bases removed from V and 4 bases from J, the gap between germline ends came to 11 bases. The CDR3 has 13 amino acids. As DNA, the CDR3 is TGTGCCATCTCAGGACAAATTAATGAAAAACTGTTTTTT. Translating it yields CAISGQINEKLFF.

The chain uses TRBV27 and TRBJ2-1; D might be TRBD1 (5 bases). V was shortened by 2 bases and J by 8 bases, with 10 bases between the two germline ends. CDR1 MNHEY and CDR2 SMNVEV come from the germline V gene (reference sequence). The CDR3 is 13 residues long. Written as DNA, the CDR3 is TGTGCCAGCAGTTTAGGAAGGGGCGATGAGCAGTTCTTC. It codes for CASSLGRGDEQFF.

The chain's CDR3 is CASSTTSGNYGYTF. The CDR3 DNA reads as TGTGCCAGCAGCACGACGTCAGGAAACTATGGCTACACCTTC. The genes are TRBV3-1 (or the pseudogene TRBV3-2) and TRBJ1-2; D not resolved. The germline CDR1 and CDR2 sequences are LGHDT and YNNKEL (reference sequence). The CDR3 runs 14 residues. Between the trimmed V and J ends, which lost 5 bases and 2 bases, there was a span of 12 bases.

In this sample, this clone turned up once. The chain combines TRBV7-9 with TRBJ1-4; 8 bases fit TRBD1. Germline V CDR1 and CDR2: SEHNR, FQNEAQ (reference sequence). V shed 5 bases and J 4 bases; nucleotides not matched to a gene: 6. The CDR3 extends over 15 amino acids. CDR3 amino acids: CASSPGQGLNEKLFF. As DNA, the CDR3 is TGTGCCAGCAGCCCAGGACAGGGCCTTAATGAAAAACTGTTTTTT. Drawing the rest from reference TRBV7-9 and TRBJ1-4, the complete variable domain is DTGVSQNPRHKITKRGQNVTFRCDPISEHNRLYWYRQTLGQGPEFLTYFQNEAQLEKSRLLSDRFSAERPKGSFSTLEIQRTEQGDSAMYLCASSPGQGLNEKLFFGSGTQLSVL.

The chain combines TRBV2 with TRBJ1-5; possible D gene TRBD1, 6 bases. The CDR3 is 16 amino acids. V was trimmed by 2 bases and J by 0 bases, leaving 11 bases between them. Germline V gene data show CDR1 as SNHLY and CDR2 as FYNNEI. CDR3 DNA: TGTGCCAGCAGTGAACTTGTAGGGGGTAGCAATCAGCCCCAGCATTTT. Its translation: CASSELVGGSNQPQHF.